The clone carrying this T cell receptor beta chain has a handful of counts. The antigen is not known. During its preparation, the TCRbeta library received unique molecular identifiers. MiXCR was run by TCRdb on the PCR reads, yielding one entry per CDR3 protein. In the table there are approximately 980,000 distinct CDR3 sequences, less than 30% of which are singletons. This record belongs to a study of T-cell reconstitution after alpha-beta-depleted transplantation in children. The length of the CDR3 is 15 residues. Trimming took 2 bases from V and 3 from J, leaving 14 bases between them. Germline V gene lookup returns CDR1 SGHRS and CDR2 YFSETQ. Whole-study results and caveats: Reportedly, roughly two months post-transplant, alpha-beta T cells arose from several hundred expanded graft clones.

The receptor was isolated from a boy under two years old who had a stem cell transplant for SCID, so the T cells may come from the graft donor. The chain couples TRBV5-1 to TRBJ2-5; no reliable D call. The input for sequencing was PBMCs, mostly from graft donor cells, taken 360 days after TCRalphabeta/CD19-depleted stem cell transplant. The CDR3 DNA sequence: TGCGCCAGCAGCTTAAGTGAGGTTTCGGAAGAGACCCAGTACTTC. It is translated as CASSLSEVSEETQYF.